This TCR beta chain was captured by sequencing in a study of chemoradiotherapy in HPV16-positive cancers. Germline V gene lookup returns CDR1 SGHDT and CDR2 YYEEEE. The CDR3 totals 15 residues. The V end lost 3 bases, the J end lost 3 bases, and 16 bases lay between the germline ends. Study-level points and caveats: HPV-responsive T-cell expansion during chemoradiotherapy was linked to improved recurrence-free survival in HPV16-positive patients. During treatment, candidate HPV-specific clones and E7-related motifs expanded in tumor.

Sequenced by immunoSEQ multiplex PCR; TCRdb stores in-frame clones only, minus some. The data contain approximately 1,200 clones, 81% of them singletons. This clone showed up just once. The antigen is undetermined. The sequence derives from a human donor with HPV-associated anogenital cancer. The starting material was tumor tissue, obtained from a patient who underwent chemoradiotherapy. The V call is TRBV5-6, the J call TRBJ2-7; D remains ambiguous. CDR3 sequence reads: CASSSYSNTHYEQYF. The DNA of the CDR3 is TGTGCCAGCAGCTCCTATTCTAACACCCACTACGAGCAGTACTTC.